Sequencing of this T cell receptor (beta chain) was carried out in a study of shared clonotypes between healthy human individuals. The CDR3 spans 14 residues. The V gene's germline CDR1 is SGHRS and CDR2 YFSETQ. J was trimmed by 2 bases and V by 2 bases; bases with no gene match: 3. It was at deep level that the assay was run. Profiling relied on immunoSEQ multiplex PCR, and the TCRdb table lists in-frame clones only, not all of them. The top ten hold approximately 12% of the sample, which has roughly 490,000 clones, around 80% seen once. Comments on this clone: This specimen includes other DNA sequences encoding the same CDR3.

The sample was PBMCs. The chain joins TRBV5-1 to TRBJ2-7; 8 bases agree with TRBD2. This clonotype was sampled from a woman aged 40-49 years in good health. Some clones in this sample may be carry-over from other donors' samples. The CDR3 DNA is TGCGCCAGCAGCTTAACTAGCGGAACCTACGAGCAGTACTTC. It translates to CASSLTSGTYEQYF.